Shown below are 2 T cell receptor beta chains from a single sample sequenced in a study of cytomegalovirus exposure and HLA in healthy donors. Vbeta (60) and Jbeta (13) primers were used in the PCR. Sequencing used immunoSEQ multiplex PCR; TCRdb keeps in-frame clones, though not all of them. Seen here are 110,000 to 150,000 clones, 60% to 85% observed once, and the top ten hold roughly 1.2%. Sequenced material: PBMCs. These receptor sequences come from a male donor in good health and CMV-seropositive.

V gene TRBV7-3 combines with J gene TRBJ2-1; TRBD2 aligns across 12 bases. Germline V gene data show CDR1 as SGHTA and CDR2 as FQGTGA. The trim removed 6 bases at V and 3 bases at J, leaving 3 bases unmatched. CDR3 length equals 15 residues. CDR3 DNA: TGTGCCAGCAGGCAACTAGCGGGAGGCTACAATGAGCAGTTCTTC. Translating gives CASRQLAGGYNEQFF.

This clone was recorded only once. The rearrangement joins TRBV6-5 to TRBJ2-7; D may be TRBD2 (6 bases). This CDR3 has 14 residues. The germline gives CDR1 MNHEY, CDR2 SVGAGI. Trimming left V 2 bases short and J 0 bases short, with 8 bases between. The CDR3, as DNA: TGTGCCAGCAGTTACGCGGGGAGCTCCTACGAGCAGTACTTC. Its protein product is CASSYAGSSYEQYF.